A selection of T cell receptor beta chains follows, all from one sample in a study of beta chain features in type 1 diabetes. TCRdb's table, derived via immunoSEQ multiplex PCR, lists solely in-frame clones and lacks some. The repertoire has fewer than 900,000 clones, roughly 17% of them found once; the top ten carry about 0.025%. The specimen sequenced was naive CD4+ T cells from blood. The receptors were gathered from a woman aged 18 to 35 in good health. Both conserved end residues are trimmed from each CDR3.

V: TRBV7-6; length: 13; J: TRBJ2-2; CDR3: ASSLMQAPTGELF
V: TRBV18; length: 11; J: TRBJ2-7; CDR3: ASSPRRGYEQY
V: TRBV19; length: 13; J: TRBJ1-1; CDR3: ASSMGTVAGTEAF
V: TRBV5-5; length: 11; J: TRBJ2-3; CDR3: ASSLFDTDTQY
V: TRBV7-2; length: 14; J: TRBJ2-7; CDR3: ASSLAGTSGLYEQY
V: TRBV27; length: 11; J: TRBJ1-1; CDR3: ASSPGGRTEAF
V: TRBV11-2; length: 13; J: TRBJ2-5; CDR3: ASTPIRGVEETQY
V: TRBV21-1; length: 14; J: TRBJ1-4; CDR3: ASSKSDRGANEKLF
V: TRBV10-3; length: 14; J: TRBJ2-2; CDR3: AISGGTGENTGELF
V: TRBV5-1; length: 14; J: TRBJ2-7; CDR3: ASTPGGGTIHYEQY
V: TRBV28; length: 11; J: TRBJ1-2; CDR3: ASSDRVYYGYT
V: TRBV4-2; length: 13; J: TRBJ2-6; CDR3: ASSQETGVANVLT
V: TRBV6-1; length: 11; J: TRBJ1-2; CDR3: ASSEVWGRGYT
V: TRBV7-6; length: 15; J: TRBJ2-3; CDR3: ASSLALGIRSTDTQY
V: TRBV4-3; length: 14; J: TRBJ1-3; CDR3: ASSQGQGFTGNTIY
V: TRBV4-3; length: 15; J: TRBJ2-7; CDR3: ASSPHPDRARDGEQY
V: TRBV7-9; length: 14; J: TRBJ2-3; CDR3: ASSSLFSGSTDTQY
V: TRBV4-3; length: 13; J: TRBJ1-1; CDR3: ASSQTGTGNGEAF
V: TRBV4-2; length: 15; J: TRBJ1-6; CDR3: ASSSLTYVTPHSPLH
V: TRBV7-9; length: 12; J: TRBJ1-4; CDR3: ASSQDRAGKKLF
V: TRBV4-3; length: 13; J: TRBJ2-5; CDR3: ASSPQGQTQETQY
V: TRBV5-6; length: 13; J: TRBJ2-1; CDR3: ASSLYSSGTGEQF
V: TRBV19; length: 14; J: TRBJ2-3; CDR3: ASSISGGQRTDTQY
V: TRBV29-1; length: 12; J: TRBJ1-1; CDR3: SVETYRAGTEAF
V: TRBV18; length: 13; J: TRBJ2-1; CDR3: ASSPLTGSYNEQF
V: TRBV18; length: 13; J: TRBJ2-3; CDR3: ASSPVAGSTDTQY
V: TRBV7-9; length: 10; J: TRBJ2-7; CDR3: ASSQVGGEQY
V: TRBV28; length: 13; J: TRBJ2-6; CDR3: ASSDSFTRANVLT
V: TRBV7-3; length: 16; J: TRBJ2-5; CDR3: ASSLNALGEGGQETQY
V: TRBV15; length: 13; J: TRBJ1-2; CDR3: ATSRDPAGTSGYT
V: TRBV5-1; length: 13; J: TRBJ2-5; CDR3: ASSARTGGEETQY
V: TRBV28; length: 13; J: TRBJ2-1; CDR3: ASSPSGKAHNEQF
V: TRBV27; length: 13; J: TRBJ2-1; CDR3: ASGRQGAHYNEQF
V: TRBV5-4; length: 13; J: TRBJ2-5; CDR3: ASSLAGARAETQY
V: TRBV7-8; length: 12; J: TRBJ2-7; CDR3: ASSIIRTGTEQY
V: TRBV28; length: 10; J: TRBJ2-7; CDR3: ASRTSSYEQY
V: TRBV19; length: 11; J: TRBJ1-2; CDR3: ASSMGAVYGYT
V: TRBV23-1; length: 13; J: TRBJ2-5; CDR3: ASSGGGQGQETQY
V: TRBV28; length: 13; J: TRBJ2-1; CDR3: ASSPGTSGRNEQF
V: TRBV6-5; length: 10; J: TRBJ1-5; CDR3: ASRGGYQPQH
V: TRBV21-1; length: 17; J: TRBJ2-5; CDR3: ASSEHGQGKLEEQETQY
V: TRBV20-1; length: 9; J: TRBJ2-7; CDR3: SASKLYEQY
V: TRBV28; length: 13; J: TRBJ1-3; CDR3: ASSFPGSSGNTIY
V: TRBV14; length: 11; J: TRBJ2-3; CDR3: ASSQNLRDTQY
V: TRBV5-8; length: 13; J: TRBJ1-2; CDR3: ASSLAGPGFRGYT
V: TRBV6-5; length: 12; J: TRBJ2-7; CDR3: ASSQSFVSYEQY
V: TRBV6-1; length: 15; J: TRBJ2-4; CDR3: ASSEGRDRGSKNIQY